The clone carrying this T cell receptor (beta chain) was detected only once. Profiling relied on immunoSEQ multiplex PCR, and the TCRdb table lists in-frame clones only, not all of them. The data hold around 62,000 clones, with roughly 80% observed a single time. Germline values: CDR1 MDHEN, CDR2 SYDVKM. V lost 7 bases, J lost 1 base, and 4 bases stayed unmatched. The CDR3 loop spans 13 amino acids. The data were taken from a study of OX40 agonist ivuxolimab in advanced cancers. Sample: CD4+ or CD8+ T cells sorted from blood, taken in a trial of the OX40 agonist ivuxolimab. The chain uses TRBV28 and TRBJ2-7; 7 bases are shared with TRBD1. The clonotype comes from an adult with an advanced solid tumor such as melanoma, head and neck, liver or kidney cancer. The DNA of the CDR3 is TGTGCCAGCACCAGGGGACAGTCCTACGAGCAGTACTTC. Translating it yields CASTRGQSYEQYF.